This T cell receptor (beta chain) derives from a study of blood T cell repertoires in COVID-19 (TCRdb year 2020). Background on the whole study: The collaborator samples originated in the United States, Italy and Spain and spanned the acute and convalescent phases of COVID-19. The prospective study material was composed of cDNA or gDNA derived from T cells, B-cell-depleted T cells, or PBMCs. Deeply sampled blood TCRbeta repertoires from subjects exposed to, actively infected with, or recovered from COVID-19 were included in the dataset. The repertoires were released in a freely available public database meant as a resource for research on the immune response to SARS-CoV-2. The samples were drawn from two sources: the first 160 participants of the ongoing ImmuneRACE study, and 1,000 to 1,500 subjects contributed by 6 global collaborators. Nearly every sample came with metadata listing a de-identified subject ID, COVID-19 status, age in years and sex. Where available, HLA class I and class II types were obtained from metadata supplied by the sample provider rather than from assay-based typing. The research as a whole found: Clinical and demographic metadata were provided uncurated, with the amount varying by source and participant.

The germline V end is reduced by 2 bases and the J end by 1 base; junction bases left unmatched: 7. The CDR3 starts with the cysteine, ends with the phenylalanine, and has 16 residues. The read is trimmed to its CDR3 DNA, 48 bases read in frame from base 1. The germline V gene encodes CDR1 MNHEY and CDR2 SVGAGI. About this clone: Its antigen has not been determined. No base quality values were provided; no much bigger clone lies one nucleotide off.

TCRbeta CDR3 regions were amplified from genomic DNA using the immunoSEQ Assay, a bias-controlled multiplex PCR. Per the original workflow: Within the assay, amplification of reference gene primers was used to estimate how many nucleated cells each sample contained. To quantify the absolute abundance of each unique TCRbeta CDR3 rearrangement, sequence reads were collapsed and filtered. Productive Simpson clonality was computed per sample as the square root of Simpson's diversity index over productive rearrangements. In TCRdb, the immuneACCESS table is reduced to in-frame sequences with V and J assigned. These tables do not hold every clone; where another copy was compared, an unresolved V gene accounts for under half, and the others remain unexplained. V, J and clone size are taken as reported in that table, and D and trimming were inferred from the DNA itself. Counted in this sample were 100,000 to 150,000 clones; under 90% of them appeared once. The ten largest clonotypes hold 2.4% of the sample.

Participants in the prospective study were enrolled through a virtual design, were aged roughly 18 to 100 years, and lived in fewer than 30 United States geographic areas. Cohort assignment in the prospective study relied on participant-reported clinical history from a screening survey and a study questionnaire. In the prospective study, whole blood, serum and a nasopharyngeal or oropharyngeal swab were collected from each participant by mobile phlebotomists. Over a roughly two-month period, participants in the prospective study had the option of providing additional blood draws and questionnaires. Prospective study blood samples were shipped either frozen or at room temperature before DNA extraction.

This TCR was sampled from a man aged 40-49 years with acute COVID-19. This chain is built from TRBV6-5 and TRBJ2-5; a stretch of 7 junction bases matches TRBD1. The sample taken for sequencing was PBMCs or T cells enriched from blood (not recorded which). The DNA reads TGTGCCAGCAGTTACGGGACAGCGACATTCCAAGAGACCCAGTACTTC. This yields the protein CASSYGTATFQETQYF.